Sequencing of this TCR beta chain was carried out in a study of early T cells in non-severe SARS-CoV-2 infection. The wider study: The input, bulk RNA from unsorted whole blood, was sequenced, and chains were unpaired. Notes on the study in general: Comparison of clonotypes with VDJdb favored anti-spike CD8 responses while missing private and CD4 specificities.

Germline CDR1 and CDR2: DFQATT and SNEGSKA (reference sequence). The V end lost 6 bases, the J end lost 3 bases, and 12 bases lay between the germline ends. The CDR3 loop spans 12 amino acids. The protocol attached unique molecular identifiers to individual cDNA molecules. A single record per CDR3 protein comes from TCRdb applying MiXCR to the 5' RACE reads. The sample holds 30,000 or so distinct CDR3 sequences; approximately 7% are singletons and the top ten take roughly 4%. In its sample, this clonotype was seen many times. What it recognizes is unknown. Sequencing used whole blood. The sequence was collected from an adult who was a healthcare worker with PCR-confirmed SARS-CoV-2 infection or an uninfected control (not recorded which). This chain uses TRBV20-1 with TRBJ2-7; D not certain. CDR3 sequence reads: CSATGPSYEQYF. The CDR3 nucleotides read TGCAGTGCCACCGGACCCAGCTACGAGCAGTACTTC.